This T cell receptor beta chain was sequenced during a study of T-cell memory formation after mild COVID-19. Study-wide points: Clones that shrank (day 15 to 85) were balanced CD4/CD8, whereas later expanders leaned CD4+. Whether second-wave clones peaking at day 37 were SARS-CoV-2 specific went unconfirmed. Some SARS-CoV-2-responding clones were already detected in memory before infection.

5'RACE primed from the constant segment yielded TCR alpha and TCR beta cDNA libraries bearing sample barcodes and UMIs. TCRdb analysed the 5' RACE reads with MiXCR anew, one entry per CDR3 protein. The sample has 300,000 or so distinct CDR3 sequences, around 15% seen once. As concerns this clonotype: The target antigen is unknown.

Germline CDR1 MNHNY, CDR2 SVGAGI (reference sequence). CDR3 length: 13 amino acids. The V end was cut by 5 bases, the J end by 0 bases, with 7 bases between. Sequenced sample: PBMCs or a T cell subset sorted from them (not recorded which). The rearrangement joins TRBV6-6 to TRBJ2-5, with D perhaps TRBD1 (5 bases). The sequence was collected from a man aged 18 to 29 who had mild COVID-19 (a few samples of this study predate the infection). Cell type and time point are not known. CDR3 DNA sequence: TGTGCCAGCAGTCGACAGAACCAAGAGACCCAGTACTTC. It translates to CASSRQNQETQYF.